Sequencing of this T cell receptor (beta chain) was carried out in a study of cytomegalovirus exposure and HLA in healthy donors (dated by TCRdb to about 2017). Regarding the complete study: In an earlier analysis of approximately 640 of the donors, 250 to 300 Gb of sequence data and about 110 million unique TCR beta sequences from 180 million or so T cells were reported. An early release that covered about 600 HLA-typed donors contained 250 to 350 gigabases of sequencing data and around 85 million unique TCR sequences. Of the roughly 430 genotyped donors, around 81% fell in the genetic ancestry cluster associated with self-reported Caucasian donors. The study was designed to test whether signatures of past pathogen exposure could be identified by cataloging public T cell receptors. Using immunosequencing, the study profiled T cell repertoires from 500 to 800 subjects and related those repertoires to cytomegalovirus serostatus. A separate validation cohort of roughly 110 different subjects was used in addition to the approximately 700-subject first cohort. High-throughput TCR immunosequencing, statistical association of individual TCRs with disease status, and machine learning were combined to predict cytomegalovirus infection status. In a later analysis, previously published TCR beta repertoires from 600 to 850 donors were re-analyzed and high-resolution HLA genotyping was added so that TCR occurrence patterns could be studied. Rather than using new phenotypic data, the later analysis identified candidate immune exposures from TCR beta sequences and from how often those sequences occurred across donors. An earlier analysis of 587 of the donors used high-throughput TCR beta sequencing to judge whether each TCR beta V gene segment behaved as functional or pseudogenic. Donor age, sex, ethnicity and CMV serostatus were collected together with the repertoire data. In a later genetic analysis, genome-wide SNP genotypes for about 55% of the roughly 700 donors were used, and that subset was treated as a discovery cohort. Every repertoire in the discovery cohort had been generated on one and the same sequencing platform. Both class I and class II loci were covered by HLA typing, at four-digit resolution. Typing coverage differed by locus: A, B, C, DRB1 and DQB1 were typed in roughly 620-630 donors, DQA1 in about 560, DPA1 in approximately 610, and DPB1 in 400 to 480. Because of strong linkage in the cohort, roughly 5 DR-DQ haplotypes were treated as single units for association and clustering. On average, about 240,000 unique TCR beta nucleotide sequences were sequenced per donor among a few hundred genotyped donors of the cohort, with about 19% of those sequences being non-productive. Points the paper makes about the study in general: In a later analysis, HLA-associated TCR beta chains showed more clonal expansion and lower generation probabilities than non-associated chains that were equally common. The only immune exposure information available for the cohort was CMV serostatus. In both the original and validation cohorts, the classifier was reported to diagnose cytomegalovirus status with high specificity and sensitivity. In a later genetic analysis, fewer N-insertions in productive TCRs were reported among donors in an Asian-associated ancestry cluster than the 666-donor mean. A further reported finding was that TCR beta sequences accurately predicted the HLA-A and HLA-B alleles for most subjects in the first cohort. HLA typing was unavailable for some donors at each locus, so association tests used only the typed subset. In an earlier analysis of a few hundred of the donors, most TCR beta V segments were observed in productive rearrangements about 90% or about 30% of the time, broadly matching IMGT annotations. Sequencing depth was assumed to be roughly uniform across donors in the presence/absence analyses, though that assumption may not hold. A later analysis reported that several top co-occurrence clusters appeared linked to parvovirus B19, influenza, CMV and Epstein-Barr virus. Because counts were too low, some 17 rarely observed V segments, including chromosome 9 orphons, were left out of the earlier analysis of some 600 of the donors. A total of 150 or so TCR beta chains were listed by the study as associated with cytomegalovirus. When HLA alleles, especially DR and DQ, strongly co-occurred, attributing TCR associations to individual alleles was difficult. In a later analysis, most CMV-associated TCR beta chains were found to appear HLA-restricted, with HLA associations seemingly driven largely by CMV exposure. It was suggested by the authors that the approach could potentially be generalized to other disease states and immunological phenotypes. In vitro tests confirmed that a few of the cytomegalovirus-associated TCR beta chains recognize cytomegalovirus antigens. A later analysis found that TCR association rates varied across HLA loci, with DRB1 alleles showing the most associated TCRs and HLA-C alleles the fewest. In a later genetic analysis, a missense DCLRE1C variant was associated with V-gene and J-gene trimming of TCR beta chains, and the association was replicated in an independent cohort. This cohort had only TCR beta chains sequenced, and the lack of alpha or paired-chain data limited which features could be detected. Specific HLA alleles were associated with 15,000 to 20,000 TCR beta sequences at a false discovery rate of 0.05 in a later analysis. Most TCR sequences were observed very rarely across donors, whereas some public TCRs were present in many individuals. A group of highly shared sequence variants was considered likely to be a technical artifact of the sequencing pipeline. Linkage disequilibrium might explain the correlated functional status among segregating V segments, but an unknown experimental factor could not be ruled out.

Library preparation was by the immunoSEQ multiplex PCR assay. The multiplex PCR relied on a mix of 60 forward primers for TCR Vbeta segments and 13 reverse primers for TCR Jbeta segments. The CDR3 region of rearranged TCR beta genes was amplified from genomic DNA by a multiplex PCR assay. Amplified TCR beta libraries were sequenced as 87-base-pair reads on the Illumina HiSeq System. In the source study's methods: In a later analysis, 70 million to 95 million unique TCR beta chains were counted across the 500 to 850 repertoires, and approximately 9.9 million of these chains were shared by at least two donors. To remove PCR and sequencing errors, raw reads were error-corrected and collapsed into unique sequences using a nearest-neighbor algorithm that merged closely related sequences. To assign V, D and J gene segments, CDR3 sequences were aligned to IMGT reference sequences. For a sequence to be retained, at least a six-nucleotide match to both a V gene segment and a J gene segment was required. A rearrangement was called productive if the CDR3 had no stop codons and remained in frame with V and J, and every other rearrangement was called non-productive. CDR3 was defined according to IMGT convention as the region running from the second conserved V-encoded cysteine to the conserved J-encoded phenylalanine. Sequences without an unambiguous match to a single V gene segment were excluded from the earlier analysis of 450 to 750 of the donors. An earlier analysis of over 450 of the donors classified V segments as functional when productive rearrangements were above 56.7% and as segregating when the standard deviation between donors was above 5%. A statistical classification framework was developed to diagnose cytomegalovirus status using the catalog of TCR beta chain sequences. In a later analysis, V and J genes were assigned by comparing TCR nucleotide sequences against IMGT/GENE-DB human TR gene sequences. Using the TCRdist pipeline, a later analysis assigned CDR3 sequences along with most-parsimonious VDJ recombination scenarios. In a later analysis, each TCR beta chain was defined by its CDR3 amino acid sequence together with its V-gene family, and reads lacking a unique V-gene family were excluded. A later analysis removed 600 or so highly shared, low-generation-probability nucleotide sequences to deal with suspected cross-contamination and a sequencing artifact. In a later analysis, a clonal expansion index was calculated for each public chain from normalized within-repertoire ranks of inferred template counts. A later analysis computed generation probabilities with a VDJ recombination model fitted to out-of-frame rearrangements, and checked the results against IGoR. Hypergeometric tests were used in a later analysis to score TCR-TCR, TCR-HLA and TCR-CMV co-occurrence, with a repertoire-size bias correction applied to the TCR pairs. In a later analysis, false discovery rates were estimated by permuting HLA or CMV assignments 20 times. In a later analysis, co-occurring TCRs were grouped using DBSCAN, with TCRdist sequence similarity added in when clustering inside HLA-allele-positive subsets. Repertoires with fewer than 30,000 or more than 120,000 public chains were left out of co-occurrence clustering, as were five repertoires with anomalous nucleotide sharing. The source is immuneACCESS, and TCRdb retained only in-frame sequences with V and J called. Part of the clones is not carried over; for the studies checked, unresolved V genes explain less than half of this, and the remainder is unexplained. The V and J calls and clone size come from that table; D and trimming were worked out from the DNA. The sample table shows around 230,000 clones, and approximately 78% are seen once. The ten largest clones capture about 0.45% of the sample.

In total, fewer than 750 healthy bone marrow donors made up the cohort. At the time of sampling, every cohort member was nominally healthy, though immune exposures that went unrecorded were likely present. The donor tested CMV seronegative and was one of the 352 seronegative cohort members. A peripheral blood sample was provided by each donor, and peripheral blood mononuclear cells were used for TCR beta sequencing. Genomic DNA was extracted from the blood cell samples with the Qiagen DNeasy Blood Extraction Kit. A remark on this clone: Which antigen it targets is not known. There are no base qualities to consult, and no much larger clone falls within one base.

Sequenced sample: PBMCs. This clonotype was sampled from a boy aged 5-17 years in good health and CMV-seronegative.

For the CDR3, the sequence is CASKERDDGSYEQYF. The sequenced DNA: TGTGCCAGTAAGGAGCGGGACGATGGATCCTACGAGCAGTACTTC. The chain employs TRBV19 and TRBJ2-7; TRBD2 aligns with 7 central bases. Trimming accounts for 7 bases at V and 1 base at J, while the number of junction bases matched to no gene is 10. CDR1 is given as LNHDA and CDR2 as SQIVND, both from the germline V gene (reference sequence). The CDR3 holds 15 amino acids from the cysteine to the phenylalanine. Left in the record is the CDR3 DNA by itself, 45 bases read in frame from the first base.